This paragraph reports one T cell receptor beta chain. Its antigen specificity is not known. No quality values exist for individual bases; no much larger clone is one base distant. CD8 naive samples consisted of CD45RO-negative cells that were positively selected for CCR7, yielding a CD45RA+CCR7+ population without TemRA cells. Healthy HIV-negative adults with no recently reported acute infections or vaccinations were included as donors. Every donor was a Caucasian adult residing in Nashville, Tennessee, USA. After blood collection by leukapheresis, PBMCs were isolated using Ficoll-Histopaque density gradient centrifugation and then cryopreserved in the vapor phase of liquid nitrogen. Purity and quantity of every magnetically sorted T cell population were checked by analytical flow cytometry. Each sorted fraction had its genomic DNA isolated and then quantified by UV absorbance on a Nanodrop 2000c.

Using the deep immunoSEQ assay, multiplex PCR amplified TCR CDR3 regions from genomic DNA. Genomic DNA extracted from each cell subset was distributed evenly over all wells of several immunoSEQ 96-well plates, and each plate served as one replicate. For sorted subsets, approximately 190 ng genomic DNA, equal to tens of thousands of T cell genomes, was loaded into each replicate PCR. The purified libraries were quantified using a Qubit 3.0 fluorometer, sized with a Bioanalyzer 2100, and then quantified again using the KAPA Library Quantification kit. Every immunoSEQ 96-well plate was sequenced on a dedicated single-read 150-cycle Illumina NextSeq 550 flow cell. As for how the authors treated the data: Because the immunoSEQ output included only junctional sequences and no quality scores, the filtering could not be the same as the filtering used for full-length reads. To assign V/J genes and CDR3, sequences were annotated using PyIR, a Python wrapper for IgBLAST v1.9, with IMGT germline references. Reads were removed for weak V/J assignments (E-value above 1e-6), missing CDR3, stop codons, out-of-frame junctions, or ambiguous translated residues. V3J clonotypes were defined as sequences sharing the same inferred V gene, J gene, and CDR3 amino acid sequence. Percentage overlap between repertoires was computed as shared unique clonotypes divided by the size of the smaller repertoire. RTK rarefaction, the Chao1 estimator, and Recon v2.1 estimates of unobserved clonotypes were used to assess repertoire richness. For all TCRbeta clonotypes obtained by the gDNA method from a handful of donors, generation probabilities were computed with OLGA. In its TCRdb copy, this immuneACCESS table keeps in-frame sequences only and misses some clones. Where compared with another copy, unresolved V genes explain less than half of these, and the others have no known cause. That table supplies the V and J calls and clone size; D and trimming were determined from the DNA. The table for this sample lists 550,000 to 600,000 clones; nearly 98% of them were counted only once. The ten top clones hold approximately 0.3% of the sample.

This sample stems from a study of shared clonotypes between healthy human individuals (dated by TCRdb to 2019 to 2021). In terms of the full investigation: The cohort included three men and two women between 18 and 49 years of age. For each donor, three plates each were used for CD4 naive and CD4 memory, two plates were used for CD8 naive, and one plate was used for CD8 memory. Blood TCR repertoires of roughly five healthy adults were deeply sequenced to estimate repertoire size and the extent of clonotype sharing between individuals. To increase sequencing depth and limit assay-specific biases, different laboratories used diverse techniques to prepare libraries and sequence TCR repertoires. Between about 0.8 and 9 billion PBMCs per donor were obtained by leukapheresis. Overall results and qualifications from the work: Clonotypes shared by all four sorted-subset donors showed higher generation probabilities than non-shared clonotypes. Approximately 5% of naive CD4, 3.5% of naive CD8, approximately 2.2% of memory CD4, and 0.4% of memory CD8 clonotypes were shared across several donors. Only blood was sampled, and tissue TCR repertoires likely differ from those in blood. Rarefaction of sorted-subset datasets indicated incomplete sequencing despite the large sequencing depth. Pairwise subsampling led to the expectation that sequencing depth would affect the degree of clonotype sharing among donors. Naive subsets generally had larger estimated clonotype richness than memory subsets. The genetic and exposure-history diversity represented was limited by the small number of donors.

The cysteine opens and the phenylalanine closes a CDR3 of 13 amino acids. The DNA shown is the 39-base CDR3, in frame from base 1. Reading the germline V gene gives CDR1 MRHNA and CDR2 SNTAGT. Trimming takes 3 bases from V and 3 bases from J, and the germline ends sit 3 bases apart. The sequenced material came from naive CD8+ T cells sorted from blood. The cell subset or site label, as the study defines it: CD45RA+CCR7+. The receptor was derived from a man aged 25 to 45 in good health. The chain uses TRBV6-4 and TRBJ2-6, with the identity of the D gene unclear. The CDR3 region reads CASSEGGANVLTF. The nucleotides are TGTGCCAGCAGTGAAGGTGGGGCCAACGTCCTGACTTTC.